Each of the 30 T cell receptor beta chains below was sequenced from the same sample in a study of blood T cell repertoires in COVID-19. Profiling relied on immunoSEQ multiplex PCR, and the TCRdb table lists in-frame clones only, not all of them. The sample lists about 130,000 clones; roughly 85% were seen once. What was sequenced was PBMCs or T cells enriched from blood (not recorded which). These receptors came from a man between 45 and 60 years old who had recovered from COVID-19.

The chain recombines TRBV7-9 with TRBJ1-2, with TRBD1 matching 7 bases. There are 14 residues in the CDR3. Germline V lookup: CDR1 SEHNR, CDR2 FQNEAQ (reference sequence). J lost 4 bases, V lost 6 bases, and 8 bases had no gene match. The CDR3 DNA sequence: TGTGCCAGCAGTTCCAACAGGGGTGGCTATGGCTACACCTTC. Residues: CASSSNRGGYGYTF.

The chain links TRBV7-3 to TRBJ2-5; 11 positions match TRBD2. V lost 4 bases and J lost 5; bases outside the gene matches: 9. The CDR3 consists of 16 residues. Germline V lookup: CDR1 SGHTA, CDR2 FQGTGA. The CDR3 DNA reads TGTGCCAGCAGCTCATCACGGACTAGCGGGCAGGAGACCCAGTACTTC. It specifies CASSSSRTSGQETQYF.

The V call is TRBV4-3, the J call TRBJ1-2; 7 bases map to TRBD1. Germline assignment: CDR1 LGHNA and CDR2 YSLEER. The trim removed 0 bases at V and 4 bases at J, leaving 8 bases unmatched. This CDR3 has 16 residues. The CDR3 DNA is TGCGCCAGCAGCCAAGAATCATACAGGGGACTCTATGGCTACACCTTC. This gives the protein CASSQESYRGLYGYTF.

This clone showed up just a few times. This sequence joins TRBV7-8 and TRBJ1-2; D call uncertain. This CDR3 has 15 residues. Germline-derived CDR1 and CDR2 are SGHVS and FQNEAQ. Trimming removed 2 bases from V and 3 bases from J, with 13 bases in between. CDR3 bases: TGTGCCAGCAGCTTATCGGTTTCCGGGGACTATGGCTACACCTTC. Encoded protein: CASSLSVSGDYGYTF.

The CDR3 coding sequence is TGTGCCAGCCACCCACAAACAGGGGCCAATTCACCCCTCCACTTT. It encodes CASHPQTGANSPLHF. The chain recombines TRBV28 with TRBJ1-6, with 7 bases that match TRBD1. The CDR3 is made up of 15 amino acids. Trimming removed 8 bases from V and 7 bases from J; junction bases left unmatched: 11. Germline V lookup: CDR1 MDHEN, CDR2 SYDVKM.

The rearrangement uses TRBV28 and TRBJ2-5; 8 bases match TRBD1. The length of the CDR3 is 14 residues. CDR1 is MDHEN, CDR2 SYDVKM, per germline. The ends lost 5 bases at V and 5 bases at J; junction bases unmatched: 7. The CDR3 sequence: CASSVRQGMETQYF. The CDR3 nucleotides are TGTGCCAGCAGTGTACGACAGGGGATGGAGACCCAGTACTTC.

As DNA, the CDR3 is TGTGCCAGCAGCGTAGCCAGACTCACTGCGGGCACCGGGGAGCTGTTTTTT. Its protein product is CASSVARLTAGTGELFF. The chain carries TRBV9 and TRBJ2-2; D perhaps matches TRBD2 (5 bases). The V end was cut by 0 bases, the J end by 4 bases, with 16 bases between. The germline V gene encodes CDR1 SGDLS and CDR2 YYNGEE. This CDR3 has 17 amino acids.

The chain uses TRBV12-3 or TRBV12-4 and TRBJ1-1; tentative D call: TRBD1 (6 bases). V shed 3 bases and J shed 4 bases, with 9 bases lying between them. The CDR3 length is 13 residues. Written as DNA, the CDR3 is TGTGCCAGCAGTTTTATCAGGGGCACTGAAGCTTTCTTT. Translating gives CASSFIRGTEAFF.

This chain joins TRBV28 and TRBJ1-5; possibly TRBD1 for D (6 bases). Trimming took 5 bases from V and 6 from J, leaving 14 bases between them. This CDR3 is built from 14 residues. CDR1 is MDHEN and CDR2 is SYDVKM in the germline V gene. The CDR3 bases are TGTGCCAGCAGTACCAGGGGAGGGGGTCAGCCCCAGCATTTT. The encoded protein is CASSTRGGGQPQHF.

J is TRBJ1-1 and V is TRBV9, with TRBD1 matching 7 bases. After removal of 3 bases from V and 4 bases from J, the junction contained 6 bases not matched to a gene. Germline V gene data show CDR1 as SGDLS and CDR2 as YYNGEE. This CDR3 is 14 amino acids long. The CDR3 DNA sequence: TGTGCCAGCAGCGAGGGAACAGGGGTCACTGAAGCTTTCTTT. Amino acids: CASSEGTGVTEAFF.

The gene calls are TRBV6-2 or TRBV6-3 and TRBJ2-1; 8 bases map to TRBD2. CDR3 length: 15 residues. With 4 bases clipped from V and 3 bases from J, the junction kept 5 bases outside the gene matches. CDR1 MNHEY and CDR2 SVGEGT come from the germline V gene. In DNA form, the CDR3 reads TGTGCCAGCAGTTCCAGGACTAGCAGCTACAATGAGCAGTTCTTC. As protein: CASSSRTSSYNEQFF.

V gene TRBV27 combines with J gene TRBJ2-7; 7 bases agree with TRBD2. This CDR3 region has 17 residues. The V segment lost 3 bases and the J segment 12 bases; nucleotides outside the gene matches: 23. Germline assignment: CDR1 MNHEY and CDR2 SMNVEV (reference sequence). The CDR3 is CASSFRQRGPSGPRLYF. The CDR3, as DNA: TGTGCCAGCAGTTTCCGGCAACGAGGGCCTAGCGGACCCAGGCTGTACTTC.

The chain couples TRBV19 to TRBJ1-1, with D unresolved. From germline, CDR1 is LNHDA and CDR2 SQIVND (reference sequence). The CDR3 consists of 15 residues. V lost 5 bases and J lost 2, with 15 bases in between. The CDR3 sequence: CASSPWETRNTEAFF. As DNA, the CDR3 is TGTGCCAGTAGTCCATGGGAGACAAGAAACACTGAAGCTTTCTTT. Full variable domain (outside the CDR3, taken from reference TRBV19 and TRBJ1-1): DGGITQSPKYLFRKEGQNVTLSCEQNLNHDAMYWYRQDPGQGLRLIYYSQIVNDFQKGDIAEGYSVSREKKESFPLTVTSAQKNPTAFYLCASSPWETRNTEAFFGQGTRLTVV.

The V call is TRBV28, the J call TRBJ2-1; 7 nucleotides match TRBD2. Germline V gene lookup returns CDR1 MDHEN and CDR2 SYDVKM. This CDR3 has 15 residues. Trimming cost V 5 bases and J 9 bases; bases outside gene matches: 13. DNA for the CDR3: TGTGCCAGCAGTCTCGGACTCCGGCGGGGGTTTGAGCAGTTCTTC. Translation: CASSLGLRRGFEQFF.

V gene TRBV6-5 combines with J gene TRBJ2-7, with TRBD1 as a possible D gene (5 bases). The CDR3 contains 12 residues. With 4 bases removed from V and 6 bases from J, the gap between germline ends came to 10 bases. In germline, CDR1 is MNHEY, CDR2 SVGAGI. The CDR3 DNA follows: TGTGCCAGCAGTTCAGGGATAGGCGAGCAGTACGTC. This translates into CASSSGIGEQYV.

This clone was detected only once. This chain connects TRBV6-6 to TRBJ1-1; 7 bases line up with TRBD1. The CDR3 has 16 residues. Trimming took 4 bases from V and 1 from J; bases not matched to a gene: 9. Germline CDR1 is MNHNY and CDR2 is SVGAGI (reference sequence). The CDR3 DNA is TGTGCCAGCAGTTTACCTCCGGGACAGCCGAACACTGAAGCTTTCTTT. Encoded protein: CASSLPPGQPNTEAFF.

The count of this clone is one. The CDR3 sequence is CASSLAGGAQNTEAFF. The CDR3 DNA reads TGCGCCAGCAGCTTGGCCGGTGGGGCCCAGAACACTGAAGCTTTCTTT. The chain uses TRBV5-1 and TRBJ1-1; possible D gene TRBD1, 5 bases. V lost 0 bases and J 1 base, leaving 13 bases between the germline ends. CDR1 and CDR2 from the germline V gene are SGHRS and YFSETQ. This CDR3 is 16 amino acids long.

CDR3 region: CATSRVGLAEDTQYF. CDR3 DNA: TGTGCCACCAGCAGAGTGGGACTAGCTGAAGATACGCAGTATTTT. The genes are TRBV15 and TRBJ2-3; 9 positions agree with TRBD2. J was trimmed by 5 bases and V by 1 base; bases with no gene match: 4. The CDR3 length is 15 residues. Germline V gene sequence: CDR1 LNHNV, CDR2 YYDKDF (reference sequence).

This chain links TRBV4-3 with TRBJ2-3, with D hard to call. This CDR3 comprises 15 residues. Trimming took off 7 bases at V and 0 bases at J, with 14 bases between the two ends. The germline V gene has CDR1 LGHNA and CDR2 YSLEER. CDR3 in amino acids: CASTTWYPSTDTQYF. DNA of the CDR3: TGCGCCAGCACTACCTGGTACCCTAGCACAGATACGCAGTATTTT.

The sample holds one count of this clone. The rearrangement links TRBV7-2 to TRBJ2-7; TRBD1 aligns across 7 bases. CDR3 length equals 12 residues. Germline V CDR1 and CDR2: SGHTA, FQGNSA. Germline trimming cut 5 bases from V and 6 bases from J; bases unmatched to any gene: 4. The CDR3, as DNA: TGTGCCAGCAGCCCGGACAGGATCGAGCAGTACTTC. Protein sequence: CASSPDRIEQYF.

Written as DNA, the CDR3 is TGTGCCAGCAGCCTTTCAACAGGGTTCGACGAGCAGTACTTC. Protein: CASSLSTGFDEQYF. The chain combines TRBV7-6 with TRBJ2-7; perhaps TRBD1 as D (6 bases). CDR1 and CDR2 from the germline V gene are SGHVS and FNYEAQ. Between the trimmed V and J ends, which lost 5 bases and 5 bases, there was a span of 16 bases. The CDR3 covers 14 residues.

The chain recombines TRBV19 with TRBJ2-1, with 11 bases aligning to TRBD2. The CDR3 consists of 17 residues. Losses at the gene ends were 5 bases for V and 9 bases for J; bases not matched to a gene: 15. Germline-derived CDR1 and CDR2 are LNHDA and SQIVND (reference sequence). The CDR3 DNA reads TGTGCCAGTAGTCCAAGAACTAGCGGGAGTGGTGGCGTTGAGCAGTTCTTC. Amino acid sequence: CASSPRTSGSGGVEQFF.

The chain is built from TRBV6-2 or TRBV6-3 and TRBJ1-2; no definite D call. This CDR3 comprises 11 residues. The germline CDR1 and CDR2 sequences are MNHEY and SVGEGT. Trimming removed 2 bases from V and 8 bases from J, with 6 bases in between. CDR3 DNA: TGTGCCAGCAGTTACGACACCGGCTACACCTTC. Amino acids: CASSYDTGYTF.

The CDR3, as DNA: TGTGCCAGCTCTCTGGAACGTACGGTGCGGGAAAAACTGTTTTTT. Protein: CASSLERTVREKLFF. The chain recombines TRBV18 with TRBJ1-4; D remains unclear. This CDR3 has 15 residues. V lost 6 bases and J lost 8, with 19 bases in between. Germline assignment: CDR1 KGHSH and CDR2 LQKENI.

This sequence joins TRBV6-6 and TRBJ1-6, with TRBD1 as a possible D gene (6 bases). CDR3 length equals 14 residues. Germline values: CDR1 MNHNY, CDR2 SVGAGI (reference sequence). The V gene lost 5 bases and the J gene lost 10 bases, with 15 bases spanning the gap. CDR3 sequence (DNA): TGTGCCAGCAGTCCGCGACAGGAAGGCTCACCCCTCCACTTT. Translated: CASSPRQEGSPLHF.

This rearrangement joins TRBV28 to TRBJ1-4; 7 bases agree with TRBD1. Germline CDR1 and CDR2: MDHEN and SYDVKM. The trim removed 5 bases at V and 8 bases at J, leaving 23 bases unmatched. The CDR3 extends over 19 amino acids. This chain's CDR3 is CASSPHGVGSGDRTEKLFF. CDR3 DNA: TGTGCCAGCAGTCCTCACGGGGTCGGGAGTGGGGACAGAACGGAAAAACTGTTTTTT.

This chain uses TRBV5-6 with TRBJ1-2; the D gene is possibly TRBD1 (5 bases). CDR1 is SGHDT and CDR2 is YYEEEE in the germline V gene. V lost 1 base, J lost 2 bases, and 6 bases lay in between. The CDR3 length is 13 residues. CDR3 in DNA: TGTGCCAGCAGCTTGAACAGGAACTATGGCTACACCTTC. It is translated as CASSLNRNYGYTF.

V usage is TRBV12-5 and J usage is TRBJ2-3; TRBD2 matches at 9 bases. The CDR3 sequence is 13 residues long. The ends lost 10 bases at V and 3 bases at J; junction bases unmatched: 5. Germline V gene data show CDR1 as LGHNT and CDR2 as FRNRAP. CDR3 coding DNA: TGTGCTACGCGGGGGGGGGCGACAGATACGCAGTATTTT. This translates into CATRGGATDTQYF.

A single count supports this clone. V usage is TRBV9 and J usage is TRBJ1-2; TRBD1 matches at 9 bases. This CDR3 region has 14 residues. Germline CDR1 SGDLS, CDR2 YYNGEE. With V trimmed by 6 bases and J by 2 bases, 5 bases remained unmatched. The CDR3 here is CASTGTGRNYGYTF. DNA of the CDR3: TGTGCCAGCACCGGGACAGGGCGAAACTATGGCTACACCTTC.

The chain links TRBV5-1 to TRBJ2-7; 14 bases are a match to TRBD2. Trimming removed 4 bases from V and 3 bases from J; junction bases left unmatched: 15. The CDR3 is made up of 19 amino acids. Per the germline V gene, CDR1 is SGHRS and CDR2 is YFSETQ. CDR3 protein: CASSPLEGTSGRRSYEQYF. CDR3 bases: TGCGCCAGCAGCCCGTTAGAGGGGACTAGCGGGAGAAGGAGCTACGAGCAGTACTTC.